This TCR beta chain was recovered during a study of cytomegalovirus exposure and HLA in healthy donors. Findings and caveats of the study: Sequencing likely caused a cluster of highly shared sequence variants.

A few counts support this clone. The antigen is not known. Per germline, CDR1 SGDLS and CDR2 YYNGEE. The CDR3 loop spans 15 amino acids. V lost 0 bases to trimming and J lost 6 bases; unmatched junction nucleotides: 5. In the PCR, 60 Vbeta and 13 Jbeta primers were used. Measured with immunoSEQ multiplex PCR; TCRdb has only the in-frame clones, and not every one. The sample has 150,000 to 200,000 clones, more than 70% seen once. The J gene is TRBJ2-7, the V gene TRBV9, with 11 bases identical to TRBD2. Source material: PBMCs. The clonotype originates from a middle-aged woman in good health and CMV-seropositive. The DNA of the CDR3 is TGTGCCAGCAGCGTAGGGCTAGCGGGAGGATCCGAGCAGTACTTC. The encoded protein is CASSVGLAGGSEQYF.